This paragraph covers one TCR beta chain sequence. Its antigen is undetermined. This record comes from a study of cytomegalovirus exposure and HLA in healthy donors. Study as a whole: The study placed 80% to 85% of its approximately 400 genotyped donors in the Caucasian-associated ancestry cluster.

Germline V gene lookup returns CDR1 SGHAT and CDR2 FQNNGV. V shed 2 bases and J 5 bases; nucleotides not matched to a gene: 13. The CDR3 is 18 residues long. Study observations and caveats: Relative to equally common others, HLA-associated TCR beta chains showed greater clonal expansion in a later analysis. Later analysis placed DRB1 highest and HLA-C lowest in TCR association rates, which differed by HLA locus. Rarity characterized most TCR sequences, yet some public TCRs appeared in many donors.

The study ran its PCR with 60 Vbeta and 13 Jbeta primers. The table came from immunoSEQ multiplex PCR; TCRdb's copy has only in-frame clones and leaves some out. The data show 150,000 to 200,000 clones, roughly 85% seen once. Sequences were obtained from PBMCs. The clonotype was recovered from a man aged 35-49 years in good health and CMV-seronegative. This chain uses TRBV11-2 with TRBJ2-1; TRBD2 aligns across 9 bases. The CDR3 region has the DNA TGTGCCAGCAGCTTAACCTGGGACGGCGCGGGAGGGCACAATGAGCAGTTCTTC. Residues: CASSLTWDGAGGHNEQFF. Using reference TRBV11-2 and TRBJ2-1 for the parts outside the CDR3, the full variable domain is EAGVAQSPRYKIIEKRQSVAFWCNPISGHATLYWYQQILGQGPKLLIQFQNNGVVDDSQLPKDRFSAERLKGVDSTLKIQPAKLEDSAVYLCASSLTWDGAGGHNEQFFGPGTRLTVL.